The T cell receptor beta chain under discussion was sequenced for a study of shared clonotypes between healthy human individuals. The table lists this clone with a count of one. Samples underwent the assay at deep level. TCRdb keeps only in-frame clones here, not all; method: immunoSEQ multiplex PCR. The data contain around 2,000,000 clones, approximately 95% of them singletons. As defined, naive CD8 cells were CD45RO-negative and positively selected for CCR7, with terminally differentiated effector memory CD45RA+ cells excluded. The CDR3 is 16 residues long. Germline V gene sequence: CDR1 SGHRS, CDR2 YFSETQ. Germline trimming cut 4 bases from V and 0 bases from J; bases unmatched to any gene: 9.

The clonotype comes from a man younger than 35 in good health. The chain has TRBV5-1 and TRBJ2-7; 8 bases agree with TRBD1. Material: naive CD8+ T cells sorted from blood. CDR3 loop: CASSETGGPYSYEQYF. Written as DNA, the CDR3 is TGCGCCAGCAGCGAAACAGGGGGTCCCTACTCCTACGAGCAGTACTTC.